The present T cell receptor beta chain was sequenced within a study of T cell changes during pregnancy in multiple sclerosis (dated by TCRdb to 2018 to 2020). Regarding the research as a whole: The study looked at changes in the T cell repertoire across pregnancy in women with multiple sclerosis.

The library was built by means of the immunoSEQ multiplex PCR assay. The source is immuneACCESS, and TCRdb retained only in-frame sequences with V and J called. Part of the clones is not carried over; for the studies checked, unresolved V genes explain less than half of this, and the remainder is unexplained. Within this sample are more than 15,000 clones, with 75% to 85% of them counted one time only. Jointly, the top ten make up approximately 17% of the sample. To note about this clone: It has no known antigen specificity. Qualities for individual bases were not recorded, and no much larger clone is one base off.

The TCR was taken from a female donor in good health, enrolled as a control in a pregnancy study. The input for sequencing was CD8+ T cells from peripheral blood mononuclear cells, taken after pregnancy.

Read as DNA, the sequence is TGTGCCAGCAGTGAAGTAGGCGGGGGGGGTGAAAAACTGTTTTTT. Its translation is CASSEVGGGGEKLFF. Here the chain combines TRBV6-1 and TRBJ1-4; matching of 5 bases hints at TRBD1 as the D gene. The CDR3 contains 15 residues, cysteine and phenylalanine counted. Of all the DNA, just the CDR3 is kept, 45 bases in frame from base 1. CDR1 and CDR2, looked up from the germline V gene, are MNHNS and SASEGT. The junction shows trimming of 1 base on V and 7 bases on J, plus 13 bases between the germline ends.